This T cell receptor beta chain emerged from a study of blood T cell repertoires in COVID-19. Overall study context: Sites in the United States, Italy and Spain provided acute and convalescent COVID-19 samples. Sample material is recorded as cDNA or gDNA derived from T cells, B-cell-depleted T cells, or PBMCs.

CDR3 length equals 19 residues. V shed 5 bases and J 5 bases; nucleotides not matched to a gene: 22. Per germline, CDR1 SGDLS and CDR2 YYNGEE. As handled by the study authors: By means of reference gene primer amplification, nucleated cell counts were estimated. Libraries were prepared by immunoSEQ multiplex PCR; TCRdb keeps only in-frame clonotypes and omits some of them. That table is the source of V, J and clone size, and D and trimming were worked out from the DNA. The sample holds about 25,000 clones, about nine tenths seen once. This sequence originates from a man aged 45-65 years with active COVID-19. The chain is built from TRBV9 and TRBJ2-1; 7 bases are shared with TRBD1. The sample taken for sequencing was peripheral blood. DNA for the CDR3: TGTGCCAGCAGTACCAACCCCATGACAGGGCCAGTTTTGAACAATGAGCAGTTCTTC. Encoded protein: CASSTNPMTGPVLNNEQFF.